This T cell receptor beta chain was captured by sequencing in a study of T cell repertoires in cytomegalovirus infection. Across the study: CMV infection plus the matching HLA type was flagged by public TCR beta signatures. Whole-study findings and limits: Totalled public TCR beta family frequency picked out people who carried CMV plus the relevant HLA. In two of eight donors, the top clonotype was HLA-C-restricted CMV-specific.

This CDR3 contains 16 residues. The V and J ends lost 5 bases and 9 bases, in that order; junction bases with no gene match: 10. The germline V gene has CDR1 SGHVS and CDR2 FNYEAQ. Ten or more counts support this clonotype. Its antigen remains unidentified. MiXCR was run by TCRdb on the reads, yielding one entry per CDR3 protein. The data hold around 540,000 distinct CDR3 sequences, with roughly a third observed a single time. The sequencing here drew on cultured PBMCs, taken from culture after CMV antigen stimulation. This receptor was obtained from a human donor in good health (CMV status not recorded). Some clones in this sample may be carry-over from other donors' samples. This chain connects TRBV7-6 to TRBJ2-1, with 13 positions matching TRBD2. The CDR3: CASSPNYGLAGVEQFF. The DNA for the CDR3 is TGTGCCAGCAGCCCTAATTACGGACTAGCGGGAGTTGAGCAGTTCTTC.